This TCR beta chain appears in the sequencing data of a study of blood T cells in healthy people across ages. This CDR3 spans 14 amino acids. The germline CDR1 and CDR2 sequences are MGHRA and YSYEKL. Trimming removed 0 bases from V and 8 bases from J, with 13 bases in between. It was with a sample-barcoded 5' primer and a J-beta primer mix that a second PCR of roughly 7 to 12 cycles was run. Every sample produced at least 2.5 million CDR3-containing paired-end reads. TCRdb re-called the 5' RACE reads through MiXCR, storing one row per CDR3 protein. The sample has around 690,000 distinct CDR3 sequences, approximately 50% seen once. Roughly 9.2 milliliters was the volume of peripheral blood drawn from each donor. The total RNA that was extracted per sample amounted to at least 6 micrograms.

The sequencing sample was made of blood. The rearrangement joins TRBV4-1 to TRBJ1-2, with a possible D match to TRBD1 (6 bases). The origin of this receptor is a man aged 55 to 70 in good health. CDR3 amino acids: CASSQDYRETGYTF. The CDR3 coding sequence is TGCGCCAGCAGCCAAGATTACAGGGAGACCGGCTACACCTTC.